One and the same sample provided the 23 T cell receptor beta chains below, sequenced in a study of Ad26.COV2.S vaccination and SARS-CoV-2 variants. The table came from immunoSEQ multiplex PCR; TCRdb's copy has only in-frame clones and leaves some out. The sample records some 320,000 clones, about 86% being singletons. Treatment: about 20 received Ad26.COV2.S at low or high dose, single or two shots; roughly 5 received placebo; per-sample allocation not given. It was on day 63 after the first vaccine or placebo injection that samples were taken. Specimen: peripheral blood, collected in a trial of Ad26.COV2.S vaccine versus placebo. The receptors shown here come from a person between 18 and 65 years old who received the Ad26.COV2.S COVID-19 vaccine or a placebo.

The V call is TRBV21-1, the J call TRBJ2-2; TRBD2 is the table's D call and was not checked against the DNA. TRBV21-1 is a pseudogene. The length of the CDR3 is 19 residues. CDR3 in DNA: TGTGCCAGCAGCAAGCTACATCAGCTAGCGGGGGGGCGCACCGGGGAGCTGTTTTTT. Translated: CASSKLHQLAGGRTGELFF.

The chain has TRBV4-3 and TRBJ2-3; no definite D call. The CDR3 has 15 amino acids. Trimming removed 0 bases from V and 6 bases from J, with 13 bases in between. The V gene's germline CDR1 is LGHNA and CDR2 YSLEER. The DNA for the CDR3 is TGCGCCAGCAGCCAAGAGACGGCTGGAAGGGATACGCAGTATTTT. As protein: CASSQETAGRDTQYF.

The chain is built from TRBV9 and TRBJ2-5; D is perhaps TRBD2 (5 bases). The CDR3 spans 16 residues. Germline V CDR1 and CDR2: SGDLS, YYNGEE. V was pared by 4 bases and J by 5 bases, with 21 bases between. CDR3 region: CASSPPRGLMGETQYF. CDR3 sequence (DNA): TGTGCCAGCAGCCCCCCTCGCGGGCTCATGGGGGAGACCCAGTACTTC. The whole variable domain, filled in from reference TRBV9 and TRBJ2-5, reads DSGVTQTPKHLITATGQRVTLRCSPRSGDLSVYWYQQSLDQGLQFLIQYYNGEERAKGNILERFSAQQFPDLHSELNLSSLELGDSALYFCASSPPRGLMGETQYFGPGTRLLVL.

The J gene is TRBJ1-1, the V gene TRBV3-1 (or the pseudogene TRBV3-2), with TRBD1 identical over 8 bases. J was trimmed by 5 bases and V by 4 bases; bases with no gene match: 9. This CDR3 is 15 amino acids long. Germline loops: CDR1 LGHDT, CDR2 YNNKEL (reference sequence). The CDR3 region has the DNA TGTGCCAGCAGCCCGTCGACAGGGGCTCGGACTGAAGCTTTCTTT. It encodes CASSPSTGARTEAFF.

This clone appeared a single time. This chain uses TRBV7-3 with TRBJ2-1; D may be TRBD1 (6 bases). Germline assignment: CDR1 SGHTA and CDR2 FQGTGA. The CDR3 runs 14 residues. The V end lost 3 bases, the J end lost 2 bases, and 8 bases lay between the germline ends. The CDR3 spells CASSLTGTYNEQFF. The CDR3 DNA is TGTGCCAGCAGCTTGACAGGAACCTACAATGAGCAGTTCTTC.

V gene TRBV7-2 combines with J gene TRBJ2-3, with 8 nucleotides matching TRBD2. Trimming at V came to 5 bases and at J to 2 bases, leaving 9 bases not matched to a gene. The CDR3 runs 16 residues. Germline V CDR1 and CDR2: SGHTA, FQGNSA. The CDR3: CASSPGWRGATDTQYF. DNA for the CDR3: TGTGCCAGCAGCCCCGGGTGGCGGGGGGCCACAGATACGCAGTATTTT.

In nucleotides, the CDR3 is TGTGCCAGCAGCAAAGTGATAGCTACAGCCAAAAACATTCAGTACTTC. Protein sequence: CASSKVIATAKNIQYF. This chain connects TRBV21-1 to TRBJ2-4; TRBD2 is the table's D call, not checked against the DNA. TRBV21-1 is given as a pseudogene. This CDR3 spans 16 amino acids.

The chain carries TRBV30 and TRBJ1-3, with D unresolved. This CDR3 is built from 12 residues. V was pared by 4 bases and J by 2 bases, with 6 bases between. Germline V gene sequence: CDR1 GTSNPN, CDR2 SVGIG (reference sequence). The CDR3 region is CAWMGAGNTIYF. DNA of the CDR3: TGTGCCTGGATGGGAGCTGGAAACACCATATATTTT.

This rearrangement joins TRBV5-6 to TRBJ1-6; tentative D call: TRBD1 (5 bases). This CDR3 contains 17 residues. V lost 4 bases and J lost 3, with 17 bases in between. Germline V gene lookup returns CDR1 SGHDT and CDR2 YYEEEE. The chain's CDR3 is CASSRAELGDYNSPLHF. CDR3 DNA sequence: TGTGCCAGCAGCCGGGCCGAACTGGGGGACTATAATTCACCCCTCCACTTT.

The V and J genes are TRBV7-6 and TRBJ1-1, with D perhaps matching TRBD1 (5 bases). This CDR3 has 15 amino acids. V lost 3 bases, J lost 3 bases, and 14 bases lay in between. CDR1 SGHVS and CDR2 FNYEAQ come from the germline V gene. The CDR3 here is CASSLAAGIDTEAFF. CDR3 DNA sequence: TGTGCCAGCAGCTTGGCGGCAGGGATCGACACTGAAGCTTTCTTT.

The chain uses TRBV7-2 and TRBJ2-2, with a tentative D call TRBD1 (7 bases). This CDR3 region has 15 residues. Looked up from germline, CDR1 is SGHTA and CDR2 is FQGNSA. V was shortened by 4 bases and J by 3 bases, with 12 bases between the two germline ends. The CDR3: CASSSRGEYTGELFF. As DNA, the CDR3 is TGTGCCAGCAGCTCCAGGGGGGAGTACACCGGGGAGCTGTTTTTT.

The CDR3 DNA reads as TGTGCCAGTAGTTACGGACAGGGCGACGGCAAAAACATTCAGTACTTC. Translation: CASSYGQGDGKNIQYF. The chain employs TRBV19 and TRBJ2-4, with 8 bases aligning to TRBD1. In germline, CDR1 is LNHDA, CDR2 SQIVND (reference sequence). This CDR3 has 16 residues. V lost 5 bases to trimming and J lost 3 bases; unmatched junction nucleotides: 9.

The chain couples TRBV18 to TRBJ2-4; 10 bases are a match to TRBD1. Germline V gives CDR1 KGHSH, CDR2 LQKENI. The V gene end was trimmed by 0 bases and the J gene end by 4 bases; junction bases not matched to a gene: 3. The CDR3 contains 16 residues. CDR3 DNA: TGTGCCAGCTCACCACCGGCGGGACAGGGGAAAAACATTCAGTACTTC. It is translated as CASSPPAGQGKNIQYF.

In this sample, this clone turned up a few times. The genes are TRBV30 and TRBJ1-5, with D uncertain. The CDR3 covers 13 residues. CDR1 is GTSNPN, CDR2 SVGIG, per germline (reference sequence). Trimming removed 0 bases from V and 7 bases from J, with 10 bases in between. CDR3 in amino acids: CAWSVHGGQPQHF. The CDR3 DNA sequence: TGTGCCTGGAGTGTACACGGAGGGCAGCCCCAGCATTTT.

The rearrangement links TRBV9 to TRBJ2-2; possible D gene TRBD2, 7 bases. CDR1 SGDLS and CDR2 YYNGEE come from the germline V gene. Between the trimmed V and J ends, which lost 0 bases and 4 bases, there was a span of 16 bases. CDR3 length: 17 residues. DNA of the CDR3: TGTGCCAGCAGCGTAGGAGGGGGGGCAACCCCCACCGGGGAGCTGTTTTTT. Amino acids: CASSVGGGATPTGELFF.

The genes are TRBV27 and TRBJ1-1; 11 positions match TRBD1. The J segment lost 3 bases and the V segment lost 6 bases, leaving 9 bases of the junction unmatched. In germline, CDR1 is MNHEY, CDR2 SMNVEV (reference sequence). The CDR3 consists of 16 residues. The CDR3 reads CASSKLPGQGDTEAFF. CDR3 bases: TGTGCCAGCAGCAAATTGCCGGGACAGGGGGACACTGAAGCTTTCTTT.

The chain carries TRBV4-1 and TRBJ1-6; D remains ambiguous. The CDR3 covers 13 residues. CDR1 is MGHRA, CDR2 YSYEKL, per germline. The V and J ends lost 0 bases and 9 bases respectively, with 6 bases between them. CDR3 region: CASSQDNISPLHF. The DNA of the CDR3 is TGCGCCAGCAGCCAAGATAATATTTCACCCCTCCACTTT.

This clone was seen only a few times. The chain couples TRBV19 to TRBJ2-3, with 10 bases lining up with TRBD1. The CDR3 totals 18 residues. The V segment lost 7 bases and the J segment 2 bases; nucleotides outside the gene matches: 15. Germline loops: CDR1 LNHDA, CDR2 SQIVND (reference sequence). CDR3 protein: CASTPWKSGTGVTDTQYF. CDR3 nucleotide sequence: TGTGCCAGTACTCCATGGAAATCCGGGACAGGGGTCACAGATACGCAGTATTTT. The whole variable domain, filled in from reference TRBV19 and TRBJ2-3, reads DGGITQSPKYLFRKEGQNVTLSCEQNLNHDAMYWYRQDPGQGLRLIYYSQIVNDFQKGDIAEGYSVSREKKESFPLTVTSAQKNPTAFYLCASTPWKSGTGVTDTQYFGPGTRLTVL.

This clone was seen once. The V and J genes are TRBV7-2 and TRBJ2-2; D call uncertain. This CDR3 region has 15 residues. Germline-derived CDR1 and CDR2 are SGHTA and FQGNSA. V dropped 8 bases and J dropped 3 bases, with 16 bases sitting between them. CDR3 sequence: CASGQARRYTGELFF. Here the CDR3 DNA reads TGTGCCAGCGGCCAGGCGAGGAGATACACCGGGGAGCTGTTTTTT.

The genes are TRBV2 and TRBJ1-2; a weak D match, TRBD1 (5 bases). The V end lost 6 bases, the J end lost 4 bases, and 12 bases lay between the germline ends. The CDR3 contains 13 residues. Germline V gene sequence: CDR1 SNHLY, CDR2 FYNNEI. In nucleotides, the CDR3 is TGTGCCAGCAGGGGGGACCAGACCTATGGCTACACCTTC. This translates into CASRGDQTYGYTF.

The gene calls are TRBV1 and TRBJ2-3; TRBD2 was called by the table and not checked on the DNA. TRBV1 is recorded as a pseudogene. This CDR3 spans 16 amino acids. The CDR3 spells CTSSQEGVPSTDTQYF. CDR3 bases: TGCACCAGCAGCCAAGAGGGAGTCCCTAGCACAGATACGCAGTATTTT.

This chain uses TRBV6-5 with TRBJ1-2, with D possibly matching TRBD1 (6 bases). Trimming left V 6 bases short and J 5 bases short, with 13 bases between. This CDR3 spans 13 amino acids. Germline CDR1 is MNHEY and CDR2 is SVGAGI. DNA for the CDR3: TGTGCCAGCAGCAAGGGGGGGGCGTATGGCTACACCTTC. It translates to CASSKGGAYGYTF.

Remarks on this clone: The CDR3 ends on some other residue instead of the conserved phenylalanine or tryptophan, so this is likely a read error. The limits of the CDR3 on the DNA are not certain, so only TCRdb's listed CDR3 is given. The chain is built from TRBV6-1 and TRBJ2-3; the tabulated D call, TRBD2, remains unverified against the DNA. Germline CDR1 reads MNHNS; CDR2 reads SASEGT. The CDR3 comprises 12 residues, both ends counted. The CDR3 reads CASSEFGLAGGM.